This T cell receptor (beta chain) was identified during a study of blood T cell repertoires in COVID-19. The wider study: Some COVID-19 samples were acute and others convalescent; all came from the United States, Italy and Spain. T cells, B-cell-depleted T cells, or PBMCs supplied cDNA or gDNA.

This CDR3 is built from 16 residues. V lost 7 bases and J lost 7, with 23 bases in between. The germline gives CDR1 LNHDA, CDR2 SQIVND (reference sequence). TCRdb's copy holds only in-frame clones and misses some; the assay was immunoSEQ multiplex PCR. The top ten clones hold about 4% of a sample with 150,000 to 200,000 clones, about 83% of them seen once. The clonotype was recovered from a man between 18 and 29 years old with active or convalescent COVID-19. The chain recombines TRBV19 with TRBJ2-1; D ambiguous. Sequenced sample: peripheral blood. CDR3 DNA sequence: TGTGCCAGTATCCCGTCCACCTACCACTACGGGAATGAGCAGTTCTTC. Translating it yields CASIPSTYHYGNEQFF.